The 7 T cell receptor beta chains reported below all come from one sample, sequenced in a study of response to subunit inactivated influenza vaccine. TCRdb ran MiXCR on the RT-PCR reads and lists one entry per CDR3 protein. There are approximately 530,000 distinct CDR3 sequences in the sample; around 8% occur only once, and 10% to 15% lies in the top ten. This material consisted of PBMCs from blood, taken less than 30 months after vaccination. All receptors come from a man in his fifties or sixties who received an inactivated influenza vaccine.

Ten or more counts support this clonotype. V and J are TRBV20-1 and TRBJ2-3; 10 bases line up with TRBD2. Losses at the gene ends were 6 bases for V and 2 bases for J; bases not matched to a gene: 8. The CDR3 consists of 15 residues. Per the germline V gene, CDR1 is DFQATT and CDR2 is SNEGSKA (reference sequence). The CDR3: CSASGTSVVTDTQYF. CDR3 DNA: TGCAGTGCGTCCGGGACTAGCGTAGTCACAGATACGCAGTATTTT.

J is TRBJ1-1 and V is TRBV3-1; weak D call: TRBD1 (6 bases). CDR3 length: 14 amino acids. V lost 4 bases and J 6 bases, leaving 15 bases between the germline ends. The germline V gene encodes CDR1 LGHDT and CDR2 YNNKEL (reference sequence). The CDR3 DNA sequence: TGTGCCAGCAGCCCCGGACAGACTGGCGCTGAAGCTTTCTTT. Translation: CASSPGQTGAEAFF.

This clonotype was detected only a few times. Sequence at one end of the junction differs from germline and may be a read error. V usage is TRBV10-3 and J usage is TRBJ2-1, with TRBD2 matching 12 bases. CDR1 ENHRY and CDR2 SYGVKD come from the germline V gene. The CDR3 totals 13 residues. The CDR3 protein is CAILGLAGGWLVF. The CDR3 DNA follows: TGTGCCATCCTGGGACTAGCGGGTGGGTGGTTGGTCTTC.

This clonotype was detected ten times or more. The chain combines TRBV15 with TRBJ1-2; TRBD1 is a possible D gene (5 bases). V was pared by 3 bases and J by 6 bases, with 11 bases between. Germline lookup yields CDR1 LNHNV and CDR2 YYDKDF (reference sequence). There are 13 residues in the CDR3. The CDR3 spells CATSSLWGDGYTF. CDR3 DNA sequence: TGTGCCACCAGCAGCCTTTGGGGGGATGGCTACACCTTC.

The CDR3 sequence: CASNTGTGESEQYF. The CDR3 DNA is TGTGCCAGCAACACCGGGACAGGGGAGTCCGAGCAGTACTTC. This chain joins TRBV7-8 and TRBJ2-7; 10 bases are a match to TRBD1. Germline CDR1 SGHVS, CDR2 FQNEAQ. Unmatched junction bases numbered 9, after V lost 7 bases and J lost 6 bases. CDR3 size: 14 residues.

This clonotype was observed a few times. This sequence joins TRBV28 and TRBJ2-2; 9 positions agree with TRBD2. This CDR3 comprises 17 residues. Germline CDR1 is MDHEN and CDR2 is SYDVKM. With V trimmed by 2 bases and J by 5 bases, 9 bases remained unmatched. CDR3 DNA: TGTGCCAGCAGTTTAAGGGACGGTAGCGGGAGAACCGGGGAGCTGTTTTTT. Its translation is CASSLRDGSGRTGELFF.

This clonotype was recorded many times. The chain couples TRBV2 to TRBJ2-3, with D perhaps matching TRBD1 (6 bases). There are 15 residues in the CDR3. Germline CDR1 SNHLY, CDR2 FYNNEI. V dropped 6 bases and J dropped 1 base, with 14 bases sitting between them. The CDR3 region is CASSLQGRGTDTQYF. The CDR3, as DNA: TGTGCCAGCAGCCTACAGGGCCGAGGCACAGATACGCAGTATTTT.